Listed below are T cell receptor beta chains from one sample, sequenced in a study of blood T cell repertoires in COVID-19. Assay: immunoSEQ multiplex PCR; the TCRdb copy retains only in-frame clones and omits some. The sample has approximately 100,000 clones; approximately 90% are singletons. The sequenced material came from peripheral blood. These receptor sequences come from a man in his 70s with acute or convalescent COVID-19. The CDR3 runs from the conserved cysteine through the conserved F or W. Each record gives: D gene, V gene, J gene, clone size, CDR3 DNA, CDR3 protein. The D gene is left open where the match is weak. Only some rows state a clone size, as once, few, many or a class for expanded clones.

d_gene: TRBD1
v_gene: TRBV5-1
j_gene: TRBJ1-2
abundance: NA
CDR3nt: TGCGCCAGCAGCCCGGACAGGGACTATGGCTACACCTTC
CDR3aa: CASSPDRDYGYTF

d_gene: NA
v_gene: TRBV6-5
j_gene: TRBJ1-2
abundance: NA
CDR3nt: TGTGCCAGCAGTCCCCCGGGTTATGGCTACACCTTC
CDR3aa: CASSPPGYGYTF

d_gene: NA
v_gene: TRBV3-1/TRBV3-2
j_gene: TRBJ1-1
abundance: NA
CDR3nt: TGTGCCAGCAGCCCTACTCTGAACCTCCGGGGGACTGAAGCTTTCTTT
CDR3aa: CASSPTLNLRGTEAFF

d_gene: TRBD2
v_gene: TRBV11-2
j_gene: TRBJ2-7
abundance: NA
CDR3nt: TGTGCCAGCAGGCGGACCTCTAGCGGGGGGTTCTACGAGCAGTACTTC
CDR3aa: CASRRTSSGGFYEQYF

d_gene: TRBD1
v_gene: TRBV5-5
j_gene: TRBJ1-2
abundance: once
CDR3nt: TGTGCCAGCAGCTCGGATCCGTCAGGGACAGGCGGTTTTAACTATGGCTACACCTTC
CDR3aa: CASSSDPSGTGGFNYGYTF

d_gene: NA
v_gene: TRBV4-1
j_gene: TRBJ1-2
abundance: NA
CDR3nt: TGCGCCAGCAGCCACCAAGATATTGCACACCCCGGCTACACCTTC
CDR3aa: CASSHQDIAHPGYTF

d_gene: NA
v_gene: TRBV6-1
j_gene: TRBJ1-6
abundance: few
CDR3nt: TGTGCCAGCAGTGAATACTCGTACTCCTATAATTCACCCCTCCACTTT
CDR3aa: CASSEYSYSYNSPLHF

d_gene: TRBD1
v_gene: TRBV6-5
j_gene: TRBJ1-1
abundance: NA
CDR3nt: TGTGCCAGCAGACCGGGACAGAGAAACACTGAAGCTTTCTTT
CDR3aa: CASRPGQRNTEAFF

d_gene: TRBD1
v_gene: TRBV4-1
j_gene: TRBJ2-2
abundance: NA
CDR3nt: TGCGCCAGCAGCCCACCGGGACAGGGGGTCACCGGGGAGCTGTTTTTT
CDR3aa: CASSPPGQGVTGELFF

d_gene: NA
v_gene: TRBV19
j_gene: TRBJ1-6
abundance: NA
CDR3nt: TGTGCCAGTACCCCAACACAGGGCTTTAATTCACCCCTCCACTTT
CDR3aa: CASTPTQGFNSPLHF

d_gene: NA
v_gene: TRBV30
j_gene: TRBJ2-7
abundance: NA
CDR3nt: TGTGCCTGGAGTGTACTCTGGGGGCGTGAGCAGTACTTC
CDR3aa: CAWSVLWGREQYF

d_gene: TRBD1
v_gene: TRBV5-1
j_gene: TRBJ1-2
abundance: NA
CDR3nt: TGCGCCAGCAGCTTGGACCAGGGGGCTGGCTATGGCTACACCTTC
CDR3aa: CASSLDQGAGYGYTF

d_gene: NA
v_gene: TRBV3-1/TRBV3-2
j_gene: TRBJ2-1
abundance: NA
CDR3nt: TGTGCCAGCAGCCAAGGCCAGAGGACCGGGGACTACAATGAGCAGTTCTTC
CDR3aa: CASSQGQRTGDYNEQFF

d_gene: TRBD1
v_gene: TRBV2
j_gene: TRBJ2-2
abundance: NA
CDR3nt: TGTGCCAGCACCCGGGACAGGGGGACTTCTAACACCGGGGAGCTGTTTTTT
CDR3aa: CASTRDRGTSNTGELFF

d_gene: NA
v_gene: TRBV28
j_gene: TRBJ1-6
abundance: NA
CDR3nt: TGTGCCAGCATTACTACCGGGACTTCGGGTTCACCCCTCCACTTT
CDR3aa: CASITTGTSGSPLHF

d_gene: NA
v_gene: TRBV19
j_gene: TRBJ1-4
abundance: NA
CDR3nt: TGTGCCAGTACCCTAGGCCGCGCCCAAAATGAAAAACTGTTTTTT
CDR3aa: CASTLGRAQNEKLFF

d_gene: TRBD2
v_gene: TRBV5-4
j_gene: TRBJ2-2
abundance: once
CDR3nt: TGTGCCAGCAGCCCCGGGACTAGCGGGGGGGCGGGCACCGGGGAGCTGTTTTTT
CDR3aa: CASSPGTSGGAGTGELFF

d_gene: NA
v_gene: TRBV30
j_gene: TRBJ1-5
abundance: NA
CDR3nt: TGTGCCTGGAGTGTATTAGCCGATCAGCCCCAGCATTTT
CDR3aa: CAWSVLADQPQHF

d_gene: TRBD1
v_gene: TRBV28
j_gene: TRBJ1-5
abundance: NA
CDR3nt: TGTGCCAGCAGCTTTGGGACAGCCGTTAGCAATCAGCCCCAGCATTTT
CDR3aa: CASSFGTAVSNQPQHF

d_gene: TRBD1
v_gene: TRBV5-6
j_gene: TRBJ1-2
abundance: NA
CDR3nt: TGTGCCAGCAGCCCCACAGGGGGAAGGCGCTACACCTTC
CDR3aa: CASSPTGGRRYTF

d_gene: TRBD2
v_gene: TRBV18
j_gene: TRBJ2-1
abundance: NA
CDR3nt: TGTGCCAGCTCACCACCGGGAAGCGGGGAGGGTCGATATGAGCAGTTCTTC
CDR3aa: CASSPPGSGEGRYEQFF

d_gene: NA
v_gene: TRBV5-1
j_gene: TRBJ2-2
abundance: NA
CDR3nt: TGCGCCAGCAGCCCCACGCAAGCCTCCACCGGGGAGCTGTTTTTT
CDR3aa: CASSPTQASTGELFF

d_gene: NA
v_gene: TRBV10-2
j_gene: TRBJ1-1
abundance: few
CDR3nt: TGCGCCAGCGGGGAGGGCGCGAACACTGAAGCTTTCTTT
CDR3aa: CASGEGANTEAFF

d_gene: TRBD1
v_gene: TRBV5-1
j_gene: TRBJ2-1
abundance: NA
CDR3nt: TGCGCCAGCAGCTTGACAGGGGGGTGGAATGAGCAGTTCTTC
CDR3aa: CASSLTGGWNEQFF

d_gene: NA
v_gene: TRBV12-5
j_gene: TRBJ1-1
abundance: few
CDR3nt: TGTGCTAGTGGTTTGCAAAGGGGGGGAAACACTGAAGCTTTCTTT
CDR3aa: CASGLQRGGNTEAFF

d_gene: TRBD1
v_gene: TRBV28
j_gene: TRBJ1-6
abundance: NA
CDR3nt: TGTGCCAGCAGTTCTCATGTGACAGGGAATCCTAATTCACCCCTCCACTTT
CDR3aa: CASSSHVTGNPNSPLHF

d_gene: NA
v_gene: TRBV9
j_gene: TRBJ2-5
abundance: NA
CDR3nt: TGTGCCAGCAGCCGTCGCCCGGGACTCCTCCAAGAGACCCAGTACTTC
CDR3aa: CASSRRPGLLQETQYF

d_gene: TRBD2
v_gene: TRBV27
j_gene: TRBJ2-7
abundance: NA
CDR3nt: TGTGCCAGCAGTCCCTGGACTAGCGGGGGGCAGTACTTC
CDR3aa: CASSPWTSGGQYF

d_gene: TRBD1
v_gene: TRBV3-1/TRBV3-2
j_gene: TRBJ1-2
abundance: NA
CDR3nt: TGTGCCAGCAGCCAACCGGGACAGAACTATGGCTACACCTTC
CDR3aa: CASSQPGQNYGYTF

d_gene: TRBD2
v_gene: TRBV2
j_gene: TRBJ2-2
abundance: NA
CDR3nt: TGTGCCAGCAGGCCCCCTAGCGGGGGAGGGTCTGGGACCGGGGAGCTGTTTTTT
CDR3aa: CASRPPSGGGSGTGELFF

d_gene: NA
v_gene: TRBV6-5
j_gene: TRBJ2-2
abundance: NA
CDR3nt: TGTGCCAGCAGTTACTCTGACTACACCGGGGAGCTGTTTTTT
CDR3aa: CASSYSDYTGELFF

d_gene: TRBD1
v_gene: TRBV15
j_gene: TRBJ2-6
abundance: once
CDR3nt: TGTGCCACCAGGGACAGGGGCTCTGGGGCCAACGTCCTGACTTTC
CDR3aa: CATRDRGSGANVLTF

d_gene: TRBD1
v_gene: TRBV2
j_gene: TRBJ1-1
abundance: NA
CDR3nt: TGTGCCAGCAGGCGGGACAGTCTCGAAGGGTGGCCCATGAACACTGAAGCTTTCTTT
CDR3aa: CASRRDSLEGWPMNTEAFF

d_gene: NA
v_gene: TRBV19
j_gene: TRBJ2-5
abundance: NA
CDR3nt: TGTGCCAGTACCTCGATGTTCGGGGAACAAGAGACCCAGTACTTC
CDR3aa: CASTSMFGEQETQYF

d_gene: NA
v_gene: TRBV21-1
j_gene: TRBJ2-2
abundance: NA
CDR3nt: TGTGCCAGCAGCTTTCGACTAGCGGGGGGCCAGAACACCGGGGAGCTGTTTTTT
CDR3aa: CASSFRLAGGQNTGELFF

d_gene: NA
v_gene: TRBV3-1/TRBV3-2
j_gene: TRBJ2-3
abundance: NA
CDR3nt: TGTGCCAGCAGCCAAGAAGAGCGCACAGATACGCAGTATTTT
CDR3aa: CASSQEERTDTQYF

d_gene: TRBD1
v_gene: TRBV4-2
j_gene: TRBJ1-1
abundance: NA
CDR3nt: TGTGCCAGCAGCACTCCCGAGCAGGGGGTATACACTGAAGCTTTCTTT
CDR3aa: CASSTPEQGVYTEAFF

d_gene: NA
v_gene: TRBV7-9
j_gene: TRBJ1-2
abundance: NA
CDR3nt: TGTGCCAGCAGCCCCGACAGTAACTATGGCTACACCTTC
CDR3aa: CASSPDSNYGYTF

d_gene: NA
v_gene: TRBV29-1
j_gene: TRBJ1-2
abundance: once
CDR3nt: TGCAGCGTTGATCGTGGCGAGAGGTATGGCTACACCTTC
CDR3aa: CSVDRGERYGYTF

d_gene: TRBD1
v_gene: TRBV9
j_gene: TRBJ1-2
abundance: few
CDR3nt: TGTGCCAGCAGCGTAGGGGACAGGGGCAGAGGCTACACCTTC
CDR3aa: CASSVGDRGRGYTF

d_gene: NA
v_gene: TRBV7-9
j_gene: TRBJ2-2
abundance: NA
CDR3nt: TGTGCCAGCAGCTTAGGGGCAGGGCAGGACACCGGGGAGCTGTTTTTT
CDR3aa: CASSLGAGQDTGELFF

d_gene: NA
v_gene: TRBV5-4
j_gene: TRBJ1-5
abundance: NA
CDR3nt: TGTGCCAGCAGCGCCGGACCAGGGAAGCCCCAGCATTTT
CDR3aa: CASSAGPGKPQHF